Listed below are T cell receptor beta chains from one sample, sequenced in a study of cytomegalovirus exposure and HLA in healthy donors. The table came from immunoSEQ multiplex PCR; TCRdb's copy has only in-frame clones and leaves some out. Among around 180,000 clones listed, around 81% were seen once. Input material: PBMCs. The receptors shown here come from a man between 18 and 29 years old in good health and CMV-seronegative. Both conserved end residues are part of each CDR3.

V gene: TRBV10-3
J gene: TRBJ1-2
CDR3 protein: CAISASPGEWTDGYTF

V gene: TRBV30
J gene: TRBJ2-5
CDR3 protein: CAWSGTGGETQYF

V gene: TRBV9
J gene: TRBJ2-1
CDR3 protein: CASSVGLAGVGSVEQFF

V gene: TRBV6-1
J gene: TRBJ2-7
CDR3 protein: CASSELGLAGGYPAEQYF

V gene: TRBV6-6
J gene: TRBJ2-3
CDR3 protein: CASMGAGPDTQYF

V gene: TRBV10-2
J gene: TRBJ2-7
CDR3 protein: CASRESPGTGSYEQYF

V gene: TRBV2
J gene: TRBJ2-3
CDR3 protein: CASRLGGIRTDTQYF

V gene: TRBV5-5
J gene: TRBJ2-3
CDR3 protein: CASSYITDTQYF

V gene: TRBV6-5
J gene: TRBJ1-2
CDR3 protein: CASSYRGKFYGYTF

V gene: TRBV7-9
J gene: TRBJ2-7
CDR3 protein: CSSSPRLGLAGNSYEQYF

V gene: TRBV25-1
J gene: TRBJ1-4
CDR3 protein: CASSARLATNEKLFF

V gene: TRBV28
J gene: TRBJ2-7
CDR3 protein: CASSLWGGSSYEQYF

V gene: TRBV9
J gene: TRBJ2-1
CDR3 protein: CASSVGSYEQFF

V gene: TRBV6-5
J gene: TRBJ1-1
CDR3 protein: CASSYSFKNTEAFF

V gene: TRBV6-1
J gene: TRBJ1-5
CDR3 protein: CASSERIGDTPYSNQPQHF

V gene: TRBV7-2
J gene: TRBJ1-1
CDR3 protein: CASSRSWVEGEAFF

V gene: TRBV19
J gene: TRBJ2-2
CDR3 protein: CASSIMAGVYTGELFF

V gene: TRBV9
J gene: TRBJ2-1
CDR3 protein: CASSVGQSSGVYNEQFF

V gene: TRBV7-6
J gene: TRBJ2-7
CDR3 protein: CASSSQPGLDEQYF

V gene: TRBV9
J gene: TRBJ2-7
CDR3 protein: CASSPGLAGGFSSYEQYF

V gene: TRBV18
J gene: TRBJ2-1
CDR3 protein: CASSPTGGSSYNEQFF

V gene: TRBV7-9
J gene: TRBJ2-1
CDR3 protein: CASSFGTGRPYNEQFF

V gene: TRBV19
J gene: TRBJ2-1
CDR3 protein: CASSKGLAGPNEQFF

V gene: TRBV6-4
J gene: TRBJ2-3
CDR3 protein: CASSEGTSRSDTQYF

V gene: TRBV18
J gene: TRBJ2-5
CDR3 protein: CASSPSNLGLSLQETQYF

V gene: TRBV28
J gene: TRBJ2-7
CDR3 protein: CASLGQMPYEQYF

V gene: TRBV23-1
J gene: TRBJ2-7
CDR3 protein: CASSPKSTYEQYF

V gene: TRBV29-1
J gene: TRBJ2-1
CDR3 protein: CSAPRDRAGNEQFF

V gene: TRBV9
J gene: TRBJ2-3
CDR3 protein: CASSVGGDPTDTQYF

V gene: TRBV5-1
J gene: TRBJ2-3
CDR3 protein: CASSLDRGGSTDTQYF

V gene: TRBV7-9
J gene: TRBJ1-2
CDR3 protein: CASSLSHRGLGYTF

V gene: TRBV6-5
J gene: TRBJ1-3
CDR3 protein: CASKVEGGNTIYF

V gene: TRBV25-1
J gene: TRBJ1-2
CDR3 protein: CASSESRDVWDTYYGYTF

V gene: TRBV7-2
J gene: TRBJ1-1
CDR3 protein: CASSRGQNTEAFF

V gene: TRBV4-1
J gene: TRBJ2-7
CDR3 protein: CASSQEPGQGAYEQYF

V gene: TRBV4-1
J gene: TRBJ2-3
CDR3 protein: CASSHIWGPTDTQYF

V gene: TRBV18
J gene: TRBJ1-1
CDR3 protein: CASSPLGQPMNTEAFF

V gene: TRBV7-9
J gene: TRBJ2-7
CDR3 protein: CASSPGPRRTGEQYF

V gene: TRBV6-5
J gene: TRBJ2-7
CDR3 protein: CASSSRDRGPYEQYF

V gene: TRBV7-9
J gene: TRBJ2-2
CDR3 protein: CASSYKTGTSRTGELFF

V gene: TRBV27
J gene: TRBJ1-4
CDR3 protein: CASSPRAGPEKLFF